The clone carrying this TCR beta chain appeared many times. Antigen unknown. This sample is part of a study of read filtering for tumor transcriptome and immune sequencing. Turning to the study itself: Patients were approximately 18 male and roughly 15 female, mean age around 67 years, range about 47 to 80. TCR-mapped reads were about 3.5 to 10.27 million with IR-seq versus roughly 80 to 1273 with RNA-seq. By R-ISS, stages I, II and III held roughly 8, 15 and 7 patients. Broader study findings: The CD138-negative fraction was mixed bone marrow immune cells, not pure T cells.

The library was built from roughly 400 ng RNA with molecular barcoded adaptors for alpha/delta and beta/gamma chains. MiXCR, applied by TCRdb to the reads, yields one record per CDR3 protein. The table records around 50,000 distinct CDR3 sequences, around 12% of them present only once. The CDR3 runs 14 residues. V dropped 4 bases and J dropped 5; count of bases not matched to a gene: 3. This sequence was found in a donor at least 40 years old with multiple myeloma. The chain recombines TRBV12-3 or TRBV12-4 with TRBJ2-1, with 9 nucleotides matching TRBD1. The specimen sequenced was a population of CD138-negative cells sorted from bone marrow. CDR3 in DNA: TGTGCCAGCAGTTCAGGGACAGGGAACAATGAGCAGTTCTTC. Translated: CASSSGTGNNEQFF.